A single sample is the source of the 16 T cell receptor beta chains below, sequenced in a study of OX40 agonist ivuxolimab in advanced cancers. Generated by immunoSEQ multiplex PCR, the TCRdb table keeps only in-frame clones and is missing some. The sample shows tens of thousands of clones, 87% of them seen only once. Sequences were derived from CD4+ or CD8+ T cells sorted from blood, sampled in a trial of the OX40 agonist ivuxolimab. All receptors derive from an adult with an advanced solid tumor such as melanoma, head and neck, liver or kidney cancer.

The chain employs TRBV6-4 and TRBJ2-7, with D maybe TRBD1 (5 bases). The germline V gene encodes CDR1 MRHNA and CDR2 SNTAGT. The CDR3 length is 14 residues. Trimming stripped 0 bases from V and 3 bases from J, with 9 bases between. The DNA for the CDR3 is TGTGCCAGCAGTGACTCTGACAGTGGCTACGAGCAGTACTTC. It specifies CASSDSDSGYEQYF.

The chain joins TRBV10-2 to TRBJ2-7; 8 nucleotides align to TRBD1. After removal of 0 bases from V and 3 bases from J, the junction contained 4 bases not matched to a gene. Looked up from germline, CDR1 is WSHSY and CDR2 is SAAADI. The CDR3 sequence is 15 residues long. CDR3 residues: CASSESTGVNYEQYF. In nucleotides, the CDR3 is TGCGCCAGCAGTGAGTCGACAGGGGTAAACTACGAGCAGTACTTC.

The chain couples TRBV6-6 to TRBJ1-2; D not resolved. Deletions cut 6 bases from V and 6 bases from J, with 17 bases between. The CDR3 is made up of 14 amino acids. The germline CDR1 and CDR2 sequences are MNHNY and SVGAGI (reference sequence). CDR3 DNA sequence: TGTGCCAGCAGACCCGGCGGGCGGAGAGATGGCTACACCTTC. Its translation: CASRPGGRRDGYTF.

V gene TRBV30 combines with J gene TRBJ2-7, with D tentatively TRBD1 or TRBD2 (5 bases each). The CDR3 covers 12 residues. From germline, CDR1 is GTSNPN and CDR2 SVGIG (reference sequence). With 1 base removed from V and 5 bases from J, the gap between germline ends came to 9 bases. CDR3 region: CAWSAGRNEQYF. DNA of the CDR3: TGTGCCTGGAGTGCGGGACGGAACGAGCAGTACTTC.

This chain joins TRBV7-2 and TRBJ1-1; maybe TRBD1 (5 bases). Trimming removed 0 bases from V and 1 base from J, with 15 bases in between. This CDR3 is 17 amino acids long. Germline CDR1 is SGHTA and CDR2 is FQGNSA. The CDR3, as DNA: TGTGCCAGCAGCTTAGCTTCCGGGGGGGACGGGAACACTGAAGCTTTCTTT. It encodes CASSLASGGDGNTEAFF. The full variable domain, its missing parts supplied by reference TRBV7-2 and TRBJ1-1, is GAGVSQSPSNKVTEKGKDVELRCDPISGHTALYWYRQSLGQGLEFLIYFQGNSAPDKSGLPSDRFSAERTGGSVSTLTIQRTQQEDSAVYLCASSLASGGDGNTEAFFGQGTRLTVV.

The chain joins TRBV28 to TRBJ2-2, with D unresolved. There are 12 residues in the CDR3. Germline values: CDR1 MDHEN, CDR2 SYDVKM. V dropped 5 bases and J dropped 5 bases, with 6 bases sitting between them. DNA of the CDR3: TGTGCCAGCAGTAGCAGGACCGGGGAGCTGTTTTTT. Amino acid sequence: CASSSRTGELFF.

V gene TRBV9 combines with J gene TRBJ2-3; TRBD2 is a possible D gene (6 bases). Germline V gives CDR1 SGDLS, CDR2 YYNGEE. The V end lost 0 bases, the J end lost 2 bases, and 13 bases lay between the germline ends. The CDR3 is made up of 16 amino acids. CDR3 loop: CASSVVGSGHTDTQYF. The CDR3 nucleotides read TGTGCCAGCAGCGTAGTGGGTAGCGGACACACAGATACGCAGTATTTT.

V is TRBV4-1 and J is TRBJ1-2, with TRBD1 identical over 7 bases. Germline CDR1 is MGHRA and CDR2 is YSYEKL. J gave up 1 base and V 3 bases, and 14 bases lay outside the gene matches. This CDR3 has 18 residues. The CDR3 protein is CASSHPYGTAIHNYGYTF. Here the CDR3 DNA reads TGCGCCAGCAGCCACCCATATGGGACAGCTATACATAACTATGGCTACACCTTC.

This clone was seen just once. The rearrangement joins TRBV10-2 to TRBJ1-2; D is unclear. Looked up from germline, CDR1 is WSHSY and CDR2 is SAAADI. The length of the CDR3 is 15 residues. The germline V and J ends were trimmed by 4 bases and 0 bases, with 12 bases remaining between them. The CDR3 coding sequence is TGCGCCAGCAGTGTTCCCTCAGACTCTAACTATGGCTACACCTTC. Encoded protein: CASSVPSDSNYGYTF.

The J gene is TRBJ1-6, the V gene TRBV30; no definite D call. This CDR3 region has 13 residues. Germline CDR1 is GTSNPN and CDR2 is SVGIG (reference sequence). Trimming shortened V by 3 bases and J by 5 bases, and 8 bases separated the two germline ends. The CDR3 nucleotides read TGTGCCTGGAGAACAGCTAATAATTCACCCCTCCACTTT. It is translated as CAWRTANNSPLHF.

The chain recombines TRBV6-5 with TRBJ2-5; 9 positions match TRBD2. The CDR3 is 15 amino acids. Per germline, CDR1 MNHEY and CDR2 SVGAGI. The junction had 11 bases not matched to a gene; V was cut back by 8 bases and J by 4 bases. This chain's CDR3 is CASSGGRAGGETQYF. In nucleotides, the CDR3 is TGTGCCAGCTCAGGCGGGAGGGCCGGGGGAGAGACCCAGTACTTC.

This sequence joins TRBV11-2 and TRBJ2-7, with TRBD2 as a possible D gene (6 bases). The CDR3 consists of 14 residues. V gave up 1 base and J gave up 7 bases, with 14 bases separating them. The germline V gene encodes CDR1 SGHAT and CDR2 FQNNGV. CDR3 in amino acids: CASSLVGGAGEQYF. The CDR3 region has the DNA TGTGCCAGCAGCTTAGTCGGAGGGGCTGGAGAGCAGTACTTC.

The chain links TRBV6-5 to TRBJ1-5; D not resolved. Germline CDR1 and CDR2: MNHEY and SVGAGI. The CDR3 runs to 12 residues. Trimming took 0 bases from V and 7 from J, leaving 4 bases between them. For the CDR3, the DNA is TGTGCCAGCAGTTACTCGAGACAGCCCCAGCATTTT. Its protein is CASSYSRQPQHF.

The rearrangement links TRBV4-2 to TRBJ1-2, with D perhaps TRBD1 (5 bases). Germline V gives CDR1 LGHNA, CDR2 YNFKEQ. The CDR3 is 15 amino acids. V was trimmed by 6 bases and J by 2 bases, leaving 16 bases between them. CDR3 region: CASRPWGVGNYGYTF. In DNA, the CDR3 is TGTGCCAGCAGGCCTTGGGGGGTAGGAAACTATGGCTACACCTTC.

This clone was seen once. The sample holds other DNA sequences that translate to the same CDR3. V and J are TRBV28 and TRBJ1-2, with D tentatively TRBD1 (6 bases). The germline gives CDR1 MDHEN, CDR2 SYDVKM. Trimming shortened V by 2 bases and J by 4 bases, and 8 bases separated the two germline ends. The CDR3 consists of 13 residues. CDR3 DNA: TGTGCCAGCAGTTTAGGCAGGGGCTATGGCTACACCTTC. Translation: CASSLGRGYGYTF.

V gene TRBV19 combines with J gene TRBJ2-5, with 7 bases matching TRBD1. Germline CDR1 and CDR2: LNHDA and SQIVND (reference sequence). The V and J ends lost 0 bases and 6 bases, in that order; junction bases with no gene match: 7. The CDR3 loop spans 15 amino acids. CDR3 in amino acids: CASSIDPGGWQTQYF. Written as DNA, the CDR3 is TGTGCCAGTAGTATAGATCCAGGGGGATGGCAGACCCAGTACTTC. Supplemented by reference TRBV19 and TRBJ2-5, the full variable domain reads DGGITQSPKYLFRKEGQNVTLSCEQNLNHDAMYWYRQDPGQGLRLIYYSQIVNDFQKGDIAEGYSVSREKKESFPLTVTSAQKNPTAFYLCASSIDPGGWQTQYFGPGTRLLVL.